These 25 T cell receptor beta chains came from one sample sequenced in a study of CD8+CD57+ T cells in acquired aplastic anemia. According to the study, genomic DNA was the template for TCR beta VDJ and CDR3 profiling. One entry per CDR3 protein, called by TCRdb with MiXCR from the reads. The sample consists of about 240,000 distinct CDR3 sequences, around 43% of them appearing once. Patients picked for sequencing had shown CD8+CD57+ cell expansion detected by flow cytometry. Sequencing was performed on sorted CD4+, CD8+, or CD8+CD57+ T cells (not recorded which) from PBMCs. Every receptor here comes from a human donor with aplastic anemia.

This clonotype was seen many times. The chain has TRBV25-1 and TRBJ2-5; D may be TRBD2 (5 bases). The V end lost 2 bases, the J end lost 7 bases, and 14 bases lay between the germline ends. Germline lookup yields CDR1 MGHDK and CDR2 SYGVNS. The CDR3 length is 14 residues. The CDR3 DNA reads TGTGCCAGCAGTGAACGTTCGGGAAGGGCGACCCAGTACTTC. Its protein product is CASSERSGRATQYF.

The V call is TRBV27, the J call TRBJ2-7; 7 bases are shared with TRBD2. Germline CDR1 is MNHEY and CDR2 is SMNVEV (reference sequence). The ends lost 3 bases at V and 0 bases at J; junction bases unmatched: 5. The CDR3 extends over 15 amino acids. The CDR3 region is CASSFFGGSSYEQYF. The CDR3 DNA is TGTGCCAGCAGTTTCTTTGGCGGGAGCTCCTACGAGCAGTACTTC.

This clonotype occurred many times. Likely a read error: the CDR3 ends without its conserved phenylalanine or tryptophan. The gene calls are TRBV2 and TRBJ2-5; D remains unclear. Germline V lookup: CDR1 SNHLY, CDR2 FYNNEI. V was clipped by 7 bases and J by 4 bases, with 10 bases between them. The CDR3 extends over 12 amino acids. The CDR3 is CASIMIGETQYL. CDR3 DNA: TGTGCCAGCATAATGATTGGAGAGACCCAGTACCTC.

The chain carries TRBV10-3 and TRBJ1-2; D gene unclear. Trimming left V 4 bases short and J 5 bases short, with 8 bases between. CDR1 is ENHRY and CDR2 is SYGVKD in the germline V gene. The CDR3 extends over 12 amino acids. CDR3 nucleotide sequence: TGTGCCATCAGTGTGACGGAATATGGCTACACCTTC. Translation gives CAISVTEYGYTF.

A note on this clonotype: Sequence at one end of the junction differs from germline and may be a read error. The chain has TRBV7-8 and TRBJ2-5; weak D call: TRBD2 (7 bases). Germline CDR1 and CDR2: SGHVS and FQNEAQ. There are 15 residues in the CDR3. In DNA, the CDR3 is TGTGCCATCAGCTTAGAGAGGGGGGGGAGGGAGACCCAGTACTTC. Translating gives CAISLERGGRETQYF.

Many counts were recorded for this clonotype. The rearrangement links TRBV6-6 to TRBJ2-2; D is unclear. The length of the CDR3 is 14 residues. V shed 0 bases and J shed 3 bases, with 5 bases lying between them. Germline CDR1 and CDR2: MNHNY and SVGAGI (reference sequence). As DNA, the CDR3 is TGTGCCAGCAGTTACTCGATGGACACCGGGGAGCTGTTTTTT. Translated: CASSYSMDTGELFF.

The table lists this clonotype with a few counts. As DNA, the CDR3 is TGTGCCAGCAGGCTACCCGGGACAGGAGGTGAAAAACTGTTTTTT. Amino acids: CASRLPGTGGEKLFF. V usage is TRBV7-3 and J usage is TRBJ1-4, with 8 bases fitting TRBD1. The CDR3 consists of 15 residues. CDR1 and CDR2 from the germline V gene are SGHTA and FQGTGA. The V and J ends lost 6 bases and 7 bases, in that order; junction bases with no gene match: 10.

This clonotype appeared many times. The V call is TRBV24-1, the J call TRBJ2-5; the D is unclear. CDR3 length: 12 amino acids. Per the germline V gene, CDR1 is KGHDR and CDR2 is SFDVKD. V lost 1 base and J lost 6, with 5 bases in between. In nucleotides, the CDR3 is TGTGCCACCAGTGATTTCTTGCAGACCCAGTACTTC. It yields the protein CATSDFLQTQYF.

A note on this clonotype: The conserved closing phenylalanine or tryptophan is absent in this CDR3, likely reflecting a read error. The chain combines TRBV7-9 with TRBJ2-2; no reliable D call. The CDR3 has 13 amino acids. Trimming shortened V by 4 bases and J by 9 bases, and 12 bases separated the two germline ends. Germline V CDR1 and CDR2: SEHNR, FQNEAQ (reference sequence). The CDR3 bases are TGTGCCAGCAGCTCCAACCACCGTAGGGAGCTGTTTTCT. Translation: CASSSNHRRELFS.

There are a few counts of this clonotype. The J gene is TRBJ2-7, the V gene TRBV6-1, with D possibly matching TRBD1 (6 bases). The CDR3 runs 15 residues. V was pared by 10 bases and J by 0 bases, with 19 bases between. Germline V lookup: CDR1 MNHNS, CDR2 SASEGT. DNA for the CDR3: TGTGCCACCGAGACGATGGGACAAAGCTCCTACGAGCAGTACTTC. Its translation: CATETMGQSSYEQYF.

A few counts support this clonotype. An end of the junction does not agree with germline; a read error may underlie this. This chain connects TRBV27 to TRBJ2-1; TRBD2 is a possible D gene (6 bases). The CDR3 sequence is 11 residues long. Germline loops: CDR1 MNHEY, CDR2 SMNVEV (reference sequence). The chain's CDR3 is CASSAGNERFF. Here the CDR3 DNA reads TGTGCCAGCAGTGCGGGAAATGAGCGGTTCTTC.

The chain couples TRBV11-2 to TRBJ2-1; TRBD1 matches at 8 bases. The CDR3 runs 14 residues. J lost 5 bases, V lost 6 bases, and 6 bases had no gene match. The germline CDR1 and CDR2 sequences are SGHAT and FQNNGV. The DNA of the CDR3 is TGTGCCAGCAGATCGGGACAGGCTAACAATGAGCAGTTCTTC. This codes for CASRSGQANNEQFF.

In this sample, this clonotype turned up a few times. With a much larger clone just one base away, this may be a read error. The conserved closing phenylalanine or tryptophan is absent in this CDR3, likely reflecting a read error. The J gene is TRBJ2-5, the V gene TRBV20-1, with D possibly matching TRBD2 (6 bases). V gave up 1 base and J gave up 4 bases, with 25 bases separating them. The germline V gene encodes CDR1 DFQATT and CDR2 SNEGSKA (reference sequence). The length of the CDR3 is 18 residues. CDR3 coding DNA: TGCAGTGCTAGAGTCCTACCCGCGAGTGGCGGGAATGGAGAGACCCAGTACCTC. Amino acid sequence: CSARVLPASGGNGETQYL.

V and J are TRBV20-1 and TRBJ1-5; D might be TRBD1 (6 bases). CDR1 is DFQATT and CDR2 is SNEGSKA in the germline V gene (reference sequence). The CDR3 loop spans 17 amino acids. V gave up 3 bases and J gave up 0 bases, with 18 bases separating them. The CDR3 is CSASHKGGTYSNQPQHF. The DNA of the CDR3 is TGCAGTGCTAGTCATAAAGGAGGGACATATAGCAATCAGCCCCAGCATTTT.

The chain joins TRBV2 to TRBJ1-1, with 9 bases aligning to TRBD1. The length of the CDR3 is 13 residues. J lost 6 bases, V lost 6 bases, and 5 bases had no gene match. In germline, CDR1 is SNHLY, CDR2 FYNNEI. The CDR3, as DNA: TGTGCCAGCAGGCGGTGGGACAGGGCTGAAGCTTTCTTT. Protein: CASRRWDRAEAFF.

This clonotype was observed at least ten times. CDR3 amino acids: CATSDFSLQETQYF. In DNA form, the CDR3 reads TGTGCCACCAGTGATTTTTCCTTACAAGAGACCCAGTACTTC. The chain recombines TRBV24-1 with TRBJ2-5; D gene ambiguous. CDR1 is KGHDR, CDR2 SFDVKD, per germline. V lost 1 base, J lost 2 bases, and 7 bases lay in between. The length of the CDR3 is 14 residues.

This clonotype came up many times. V gene TRBV7-9 combines with J gene TRBJ2-1; TRBD2 agrees at 12 bases. The CDR3 covers 15 residues. V shed 5 bases, J shed 4 bases, and the junction held 3 bases outside the gene matches. Germline assignment: CDR1 SEHNR and CDR2 FQNEAQ (reference sequence). Here the CDR3 DNA reads TGTGCCAGCAGCCTAGGACTAGCGGGGTACAATGAGCAGTTCTTC. This sequence encodes CASSLGLAGYNEQFF.

The chain uses TRBV20-1 and TRBJ1-5; D is unresolved. Trimming took 4 bases from V and 9 from J, leaving 7 bases between them. The CDR3 loop spans 10 amino acids. CDR1 and CDR2 from the germline V gene are DFQATT and SNEGSKA (reference sequence). CDR3 coding DNA: TGCAGTGCTATGAGCGCGCCCCAGCATTTT. It specifies CSAMSAPQHF.

This chain joins TRBV6-2 or TRBV6-3 and TRBJ1-2; D not resolved. Trimming removed 5 bases at V and 4 bases at J, with 14 bases between. There are 14 residues in the CDR3. In germline, CDR1 is MNHEY, CDR2 SVGEGT. The CDR3 DNA is TGTGCCAGCAGTCCCCTTACCCGTGGCTATGGCTACACCTTC. Translating gives CASSPLTRGYGYTF.

This clonotype has ten or more counts. The CDR3 bases are TGTGCCAGCAGCCCCGACAGGGTCCGTGTGCCGTCCTATAATTCACCCCTCCACTTT. It codes for CASSPDRVRVPSYNSPLHF. This chain connects TRBV13 to TRBJ1-6, with TRBD1 identical over 7 bases. The germline CDR1 and CDR2 sequences are PRHDT and FYEKMQ (reference sequence). The CDR3 loop spans 19 amino acids. V shed 5 bases, J shed 1 base, and the junction held 14 bases outside the gene matches.

V usage is TRBV20-1 and J usage is TRBJ2-1; TRBD1 is a possible D gene (6 bases). The CDR3 is made up of 14 amino acids. With 0 bases removed from V and 7 bases from J, the gap between germline ends came to 13 bases. Germline values: CDR1 DFQATT, CDR2 SNEGSKA (reference sequence). CDR3 amino acids: CSARDWDNLNEQFF. The CDR3 DNA reads as TGCAGTGCTAGAGATTGGGACAATTTAAATGAGCAGTTCTTC.

Concerning this clonotype itself: A much larger clone differs by one base, so this may be a read error. The chain joins TRBV2 to TRBJ1-2; 11 positions match TRBD1. The CDR3 has 12 amino acids. J lost 6 bases, V lost 6 bases, and 0 bases had no gene match. Germline CDR1 SNHLY, CDR2 FYNNEI. CDR3 loop: CASRDRGHGYTF. Here the CDR3 DNA reads TGTGCCAGCAGGGACAGGGGGCATGGCTACACCTTC.

This clonotype was observed a handful of times. A read error may be the cause here, since a much bigger clone is one base away. V and J are TRBV9 and TRBJ1-2, with D uncertain. Germline assignment: CDR1 SGDLS and CDR2 YYNGEE. The CDR3 is 14 amino acids. CDR3 residues: CASSPKGLSYDYTF. The CDR3 bases are TGTGCCAGCAGCCCCAAGGGCCTTAGCTATGACTACACCTTC.

This clonotype has more than one count but fewer than ten. This chain uses TRBV5-4 with TRBJ2-3; 7 bases are a match to TRBD1. The CDR3 runs to 13 residues. V was clipped by 4 bases and J by 1 base; unmatched bases: 0. Germline loops: CDR1 SGHNT, CDR2 YYREEE (reference sequence). The CDR3 DNA sequence: TGTGCCAGCAGCACAGGGGGCACAGATACGCAGTATTTT. Amino acid sequence: CASSTGGTDTQYF.

CDR3 protein: CASSELGDMNTEAFF. The DNA of the CDR3 is TGTGCCAGCAGTGAATTGGGGGACATGAACACTGAAGCTTTCTTT. The chain is built from TRBV25-1 and TRBJ1-1; tentative D call: TRBD1 (6 bases). CDR1 MGHDK and CDR2 SYGVNS come from the germline V gene. V was cut by 1 base and J by 0 bases, with 9 bases left in between. The CDR3 covers 15 residues.